This T cell receptor (beta chain) was identified in a study of shared clonotypes between healthy human individuals. Study results and caveats: Among the subsets, naive ones generally showed larger estimated richness than memory ones. The genetic and exposure-history diversity represented was limited by few donors.

This clone was found once. Its matching antigen is unknown. Several immunoSEQ plates received, in even portions, the genomic DNA of each subset. Profiled with immunoSEQ multiplex PCR; TCRdb holds only in-frame clones, not every one. The table shows 2 million to 2.5 million clones, with under 95% occurring only once. CDR1 is MDHEN and CDR2 is SYDVKM in the germline V gene. Trimming removed 4 bases from V and 11 bases from J, with 23 bases in between. The CDR3 loop spans 15 amino acids. This TCR was sampled from a man aged 18 to 35 in good health. Some clones in this sample may be carry-over from other donors' samples. Sequenced input: naive CD4+ T cells from PBMCs. Subset reported: CD45RA+ positively selected. The chain couples TRBV28 to TRBJ1-1, with TRBD1 as a possible D gene (6 bases). CDR3 nucleotides: TGTGCCAGCAGTTCCCCAGGGGTAGCGGGGGTTGATGCTTTCTTT. Encoded protein: CASSSPGVAGVDAFF.